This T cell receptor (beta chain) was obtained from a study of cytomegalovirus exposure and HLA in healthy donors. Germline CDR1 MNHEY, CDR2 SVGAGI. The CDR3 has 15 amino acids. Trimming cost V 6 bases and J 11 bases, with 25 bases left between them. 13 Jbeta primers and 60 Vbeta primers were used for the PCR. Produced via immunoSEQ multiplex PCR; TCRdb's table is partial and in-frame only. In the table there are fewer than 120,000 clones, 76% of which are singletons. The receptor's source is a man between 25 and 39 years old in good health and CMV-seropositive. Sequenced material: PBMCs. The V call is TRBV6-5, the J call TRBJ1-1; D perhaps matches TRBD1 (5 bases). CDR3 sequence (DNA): TGTGCCAGCAGCCATTATCCCTCCTCGACAGTCGGGGCTTTCTTT. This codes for CASSHYPSSTVGAFF.